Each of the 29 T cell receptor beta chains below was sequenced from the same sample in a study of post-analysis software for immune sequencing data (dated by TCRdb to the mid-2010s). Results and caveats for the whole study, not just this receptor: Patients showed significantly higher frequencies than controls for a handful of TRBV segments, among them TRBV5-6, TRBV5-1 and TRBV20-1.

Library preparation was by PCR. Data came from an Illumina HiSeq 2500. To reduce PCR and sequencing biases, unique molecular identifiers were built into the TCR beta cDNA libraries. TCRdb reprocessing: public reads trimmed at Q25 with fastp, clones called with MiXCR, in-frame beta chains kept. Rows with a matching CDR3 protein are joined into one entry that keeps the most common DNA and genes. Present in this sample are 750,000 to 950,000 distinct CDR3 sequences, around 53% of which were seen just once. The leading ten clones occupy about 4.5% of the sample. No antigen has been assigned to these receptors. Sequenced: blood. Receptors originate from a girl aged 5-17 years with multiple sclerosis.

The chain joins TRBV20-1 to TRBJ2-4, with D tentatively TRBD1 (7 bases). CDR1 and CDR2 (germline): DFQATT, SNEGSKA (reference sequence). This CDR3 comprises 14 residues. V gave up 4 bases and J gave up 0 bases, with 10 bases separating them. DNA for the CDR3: TGCAGTGCTACAGGGGGACTAGCCAAAAACATTCAGTACTTC. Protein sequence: CSATGGLAKNIQYF.

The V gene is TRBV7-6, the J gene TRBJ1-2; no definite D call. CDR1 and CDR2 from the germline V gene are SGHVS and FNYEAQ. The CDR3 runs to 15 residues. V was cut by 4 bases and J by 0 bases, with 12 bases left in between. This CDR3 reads CASSSKTAANYGYTF. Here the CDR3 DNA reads TGTGCCAGCAGCTCGAAGACGGCAGCTAACTATGGCTACACCTTC.

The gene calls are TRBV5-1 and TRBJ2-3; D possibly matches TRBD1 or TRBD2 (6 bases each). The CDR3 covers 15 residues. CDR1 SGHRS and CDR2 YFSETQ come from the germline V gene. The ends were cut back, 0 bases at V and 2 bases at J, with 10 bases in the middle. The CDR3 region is CASSLDRGPTDTQYF. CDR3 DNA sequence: TGCGCCAGCAGCTTGGACCGGGGGCCCACAGATACGCAGTATTTT.

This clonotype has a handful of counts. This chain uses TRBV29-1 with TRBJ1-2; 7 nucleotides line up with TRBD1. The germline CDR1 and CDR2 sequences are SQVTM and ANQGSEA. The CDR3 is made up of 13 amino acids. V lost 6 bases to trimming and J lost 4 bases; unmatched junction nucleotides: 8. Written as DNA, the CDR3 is TGCAGCGTACCCGGGACAGACTCCTATGGCTACACCTTC. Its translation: CSVPGTDSYGYTF.

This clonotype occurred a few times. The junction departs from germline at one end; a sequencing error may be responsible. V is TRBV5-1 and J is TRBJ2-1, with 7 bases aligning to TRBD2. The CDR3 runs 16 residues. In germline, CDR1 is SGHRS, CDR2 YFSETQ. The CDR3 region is CANSLGSGTYYNEQFF. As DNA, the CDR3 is TGCGCCAACAGCTTGGGCAGCGGGACCTACTACAATGAGCAGTTCTTC.

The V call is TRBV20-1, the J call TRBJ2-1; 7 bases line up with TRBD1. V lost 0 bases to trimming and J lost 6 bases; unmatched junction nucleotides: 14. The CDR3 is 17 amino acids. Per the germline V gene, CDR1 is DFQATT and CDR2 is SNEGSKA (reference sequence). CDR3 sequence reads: CSARDRNRGFQGNEQFF. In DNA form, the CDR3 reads TGCAGTGCTAGAGATCGGAACAGGGGTTTCCAAGGCAATGAGCAGTTCTTC.

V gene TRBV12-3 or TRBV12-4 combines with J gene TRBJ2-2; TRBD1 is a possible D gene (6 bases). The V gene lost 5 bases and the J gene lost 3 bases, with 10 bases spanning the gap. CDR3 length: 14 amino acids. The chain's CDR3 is CASSAGAYTGELFF. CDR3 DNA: TGTGCCAGCAGTGCAGGGGCGTACACCGGGGAGCTGTTTTTT.

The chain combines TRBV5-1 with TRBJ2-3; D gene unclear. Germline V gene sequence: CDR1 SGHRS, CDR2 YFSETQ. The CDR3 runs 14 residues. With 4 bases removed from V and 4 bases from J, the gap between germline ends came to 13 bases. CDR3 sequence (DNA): TGCGCCAGCAGCCCGGACCCGCCCCCAGATACGCAGTATTTT. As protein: CASSPDPPPDTQYF.

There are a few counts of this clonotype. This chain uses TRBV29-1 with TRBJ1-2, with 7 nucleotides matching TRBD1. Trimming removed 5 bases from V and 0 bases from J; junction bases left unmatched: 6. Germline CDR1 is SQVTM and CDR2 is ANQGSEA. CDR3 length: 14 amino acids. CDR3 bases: TGCAGCGTTTACGGGGGACAGACTAACTATGGCTACACCTTC. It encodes CSVYGGQTNYGYTF. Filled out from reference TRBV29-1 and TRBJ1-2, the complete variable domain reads SAVISQKPSRDICQRGTSLTIQCQVDSQVTMMFWYRQQPGQSLTLIATANQGSEATYESGFVIDKFPISRPNLTFSTLTVSNMSPEDSSIYLCSVYGGQTNYGYTFGSGTRLTVV.

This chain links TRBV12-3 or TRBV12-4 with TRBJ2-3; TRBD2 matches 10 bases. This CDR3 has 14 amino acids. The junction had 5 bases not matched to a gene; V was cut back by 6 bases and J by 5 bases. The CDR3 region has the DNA TGTGCCAGCAGCCAGCGGGGGGGGAAAGATACGCAGTATTTT. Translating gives CASSQRGGKDTQYF.

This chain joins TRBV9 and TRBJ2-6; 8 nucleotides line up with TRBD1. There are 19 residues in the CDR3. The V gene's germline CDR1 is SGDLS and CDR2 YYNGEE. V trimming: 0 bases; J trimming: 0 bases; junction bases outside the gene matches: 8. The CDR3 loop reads CASSVELWGQASGANVLTF. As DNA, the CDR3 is TGTGCCAGCAGCGTAGAACTATGGGGACAGGCCTCTGGGGCCAACGTCCTGACTTTC.

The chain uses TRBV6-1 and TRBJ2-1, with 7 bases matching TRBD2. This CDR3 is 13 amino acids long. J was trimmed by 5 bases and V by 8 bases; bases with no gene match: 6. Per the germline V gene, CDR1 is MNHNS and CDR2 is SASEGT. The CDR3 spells CASRGGRNNEQFF. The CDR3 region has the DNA TGTGCCAGCCGGGGAGGGAGGAACAATGAGCAGTTCTTC.

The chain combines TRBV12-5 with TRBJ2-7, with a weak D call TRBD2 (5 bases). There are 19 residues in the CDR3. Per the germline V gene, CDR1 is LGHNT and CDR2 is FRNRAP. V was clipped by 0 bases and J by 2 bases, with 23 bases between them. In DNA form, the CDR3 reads TGTGCTAGTGGTTTGGTACCCATATGGAGGCGAAGAACTACCTACGAGCAGTACTTC. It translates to CASGLVPIWRRRTTYEQYF.

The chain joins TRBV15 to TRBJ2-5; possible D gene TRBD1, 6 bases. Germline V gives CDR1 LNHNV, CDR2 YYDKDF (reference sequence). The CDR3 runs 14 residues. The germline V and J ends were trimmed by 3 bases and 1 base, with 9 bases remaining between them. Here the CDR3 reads CATSRRQVQETQYF. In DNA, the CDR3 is TGTGCCACCAGCAGGAGACAGGTCCAAGAGACCCAGTACTTC.

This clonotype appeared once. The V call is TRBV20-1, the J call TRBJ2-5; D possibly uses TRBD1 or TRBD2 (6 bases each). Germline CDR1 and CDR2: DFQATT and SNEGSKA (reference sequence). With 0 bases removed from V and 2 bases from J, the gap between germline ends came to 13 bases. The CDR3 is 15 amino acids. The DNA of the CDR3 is TGCAGTGCTAGAGATCCGCAGGGGACTCAAGAGACCCAGTACTTC. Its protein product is CSARDPQGTQETQYF.

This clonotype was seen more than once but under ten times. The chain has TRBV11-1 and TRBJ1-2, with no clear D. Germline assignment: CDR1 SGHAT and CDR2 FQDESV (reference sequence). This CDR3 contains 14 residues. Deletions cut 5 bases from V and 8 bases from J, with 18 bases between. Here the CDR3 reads CASSPGPLKTGYTF. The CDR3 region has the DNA TGTGCCAGCAGCCCGGGTCCGTTGAAGACGGGCTACACCTTC.

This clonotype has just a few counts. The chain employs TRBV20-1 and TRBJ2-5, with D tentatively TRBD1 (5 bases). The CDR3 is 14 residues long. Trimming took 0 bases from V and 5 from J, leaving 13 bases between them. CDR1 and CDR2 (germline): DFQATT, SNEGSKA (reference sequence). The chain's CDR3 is CSARDRRARETQYF. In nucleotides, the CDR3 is TGCAGTGCTAGAGATCGCAGGGCTAGGGAGACCCAGTACTTC.

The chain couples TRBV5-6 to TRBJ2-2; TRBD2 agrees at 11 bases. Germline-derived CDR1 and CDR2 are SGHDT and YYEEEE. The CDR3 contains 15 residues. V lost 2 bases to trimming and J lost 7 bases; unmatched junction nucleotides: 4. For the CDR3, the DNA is TGTGCCAGCAGCTTAGTCGGACTAGCGGGCGGGGAGCTGTTTTTT. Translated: CASSLVGLAGGELFF.

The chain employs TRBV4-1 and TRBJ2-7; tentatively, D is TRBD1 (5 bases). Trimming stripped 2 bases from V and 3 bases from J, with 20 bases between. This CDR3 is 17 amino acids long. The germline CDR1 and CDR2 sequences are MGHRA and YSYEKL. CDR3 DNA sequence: TGCGCCAGCAGCCAACTCCTCGGCAGGGTGGCATACTACGAGCAGTACTTC. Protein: CASSQLLGRVAYYEQYF.

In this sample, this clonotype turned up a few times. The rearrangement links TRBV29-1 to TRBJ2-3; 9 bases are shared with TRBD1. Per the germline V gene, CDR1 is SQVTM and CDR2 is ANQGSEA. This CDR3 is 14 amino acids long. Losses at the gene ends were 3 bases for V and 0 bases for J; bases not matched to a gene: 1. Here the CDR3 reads CSVETGGSTDTQYF. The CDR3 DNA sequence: TGCAGCGTTGAGACAGGGGGAAGCACAGATACGCAGTATTTT.

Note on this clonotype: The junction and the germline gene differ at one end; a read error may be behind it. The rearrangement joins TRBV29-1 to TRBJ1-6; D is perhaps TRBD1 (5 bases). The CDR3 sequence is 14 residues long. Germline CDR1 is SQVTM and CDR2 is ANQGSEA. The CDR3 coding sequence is TGCAGCGTTGGGGACTCTGGAGCTAATCCACCCCTCCACTTT. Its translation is CSVGDSGANPPLHF.

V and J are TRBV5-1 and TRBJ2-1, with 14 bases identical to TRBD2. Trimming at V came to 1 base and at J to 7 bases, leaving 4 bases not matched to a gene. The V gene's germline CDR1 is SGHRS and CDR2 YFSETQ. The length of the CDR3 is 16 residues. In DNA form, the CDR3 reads TGCGCCAGCAGCTTGTCGGGGACTAGCGGGGGTAATGAGCAGTTCTTC. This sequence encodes CASSLSGTSGGNEQFF. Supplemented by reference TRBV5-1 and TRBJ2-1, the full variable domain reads KAGVTQTPRYLIKTRGQQVTLSCSPISGHRSVSWYQQTPGQGLQFLFEYFSETQRNKGNFPGRFSGRQFSNSRSEMNVSTLELGDSALYLCASSLSGTSGGNEQFFGPGTRLTVL.

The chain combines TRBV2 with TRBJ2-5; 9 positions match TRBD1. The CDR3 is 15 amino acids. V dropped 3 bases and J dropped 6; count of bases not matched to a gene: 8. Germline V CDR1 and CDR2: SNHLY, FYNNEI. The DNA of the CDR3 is TGTGCCAGCAGTGATGGACAGGGGCTTAGGAAGACCCAGTACTTC. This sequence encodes CASSDGQGLRKTQYF.

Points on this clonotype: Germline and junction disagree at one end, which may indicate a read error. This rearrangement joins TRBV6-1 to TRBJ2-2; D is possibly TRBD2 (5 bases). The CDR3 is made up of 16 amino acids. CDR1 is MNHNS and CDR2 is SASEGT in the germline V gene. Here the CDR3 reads CASRRAEGTNTGERFF. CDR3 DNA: TGTGCCAGCAGAAGAGCGGAAGGTACGAACACCGGGGAGCGGTTTTTT.

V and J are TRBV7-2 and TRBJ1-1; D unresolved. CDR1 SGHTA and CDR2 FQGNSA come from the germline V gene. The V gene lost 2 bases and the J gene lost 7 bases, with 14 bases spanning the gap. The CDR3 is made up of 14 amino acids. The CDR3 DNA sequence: TGTGCCAGCAGCTTATCATACGTAGCCGGTGAAGCTTTCTTT. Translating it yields CASSLSYVAGEAFF.

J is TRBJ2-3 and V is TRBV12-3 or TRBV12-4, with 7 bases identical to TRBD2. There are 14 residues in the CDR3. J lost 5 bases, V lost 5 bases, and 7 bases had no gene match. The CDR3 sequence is CASSIVSGGDTQYF. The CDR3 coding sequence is TGTGCCAGCAGTATAGTATCGGGGGGAGATACGCAGTATTTT.

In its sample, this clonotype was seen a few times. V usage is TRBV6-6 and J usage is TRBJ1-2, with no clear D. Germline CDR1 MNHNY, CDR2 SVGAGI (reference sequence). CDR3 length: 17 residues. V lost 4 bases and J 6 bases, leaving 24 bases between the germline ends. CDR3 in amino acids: CASSSFTAPGPRDGYTF. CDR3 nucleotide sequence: TGTGCCAGCAGTTCCTTTACTGCCCCCGGGCCCCGGGATGGCTACACCTTC.

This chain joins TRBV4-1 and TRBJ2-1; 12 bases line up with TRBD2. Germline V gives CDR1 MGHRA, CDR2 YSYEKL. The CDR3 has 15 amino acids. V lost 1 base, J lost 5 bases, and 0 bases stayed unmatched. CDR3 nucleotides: TGCGCCAGCAGCCAAGCTAGCGGGGGGGACAATGAGCAGTTCTTC. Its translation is CASSQASGGDNEQFF.

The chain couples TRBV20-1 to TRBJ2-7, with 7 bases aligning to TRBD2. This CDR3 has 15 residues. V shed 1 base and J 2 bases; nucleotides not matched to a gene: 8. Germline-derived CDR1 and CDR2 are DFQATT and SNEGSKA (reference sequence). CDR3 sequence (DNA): TGCAGTGCTAGAGTCGGCGGGAGCCCCGCCTACGAGCAGTACTTC. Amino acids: CSARVGGSPAYEQYF.